Listed here are 8 T cell receptor beta chains from one sample, sequenced in a study of cytomegalovirus exposure and HLA in healthy donors. 60 Vbeta and 13 Jbeta primers were used in PCR. The protocol was immunoSEQ multiplex PCR, while the TCRdb copy is restricted to in-frame clones and leaves out a portion. Among roughly 80,000 clones listed, roughly 79% were seen once. The sequencing sample was made of PBMCs. The receptors were sampled from a woman younger than 45 in good health and CMV-seronegative.

This rearrangement joins TRBV29-1 to TRBJ1-2, with TRBD1 matching over 7 bases. Trimming removed 5 bases from V and 8 bases from J; junction bases left unmatched: 14. CDR1 is SQVTM and CDR2 is ANQGSEA in the germline V gene. This CDR3 comprises 14 residues. CDR3 residues: CSVSDREPIRGYTF. In nucleotides, the CDR3 is TGCAGCGTTTCTGACAGGGAGCCCATCCGGGGCTACACCTTC.

The chain couples TRBV7-6 to TRBJ2-6; 9 nucleotides match TRBD1. The CDR3 is made up of 15 amino acids. Looked up from germline, CDR1 is SGHVS and CDR2 is FNYEAQ. V lost 5 bases and J lost 10; bases outside the gene matches: 9. The CDR3 reads CASSPTGTGSNVLTF. As DNA, the CDR3 is TGTGCCAGCAGCCCAACCGGGACAGGGTCTAACGTCCTGACTTTC. Complete variable domain (other parts from reference TRBV7-6 and TRBJ2-6): GAGVSQSPRYKVTKRGQDVALRCDPISGHVSLYWYRQALGQGPEFLTYFNYEAQQDKSGLPNDRFSAERPEGSISTLTIQRTEQRDSAMYRCASSPTGTGSNVLTFGAGSRLTVL.

The chain carries TRBV9 and TRBJ1-5; 7 nucleotides agree with TRBD1. The V segment lost 4 bases and the J segment 7 bases; nucleotides outside the gene matches: 5. Germline V gene lookup returns CDR1 SGDLS and CDR2 YYNGEE. The CDR3 runs 13 residues. CDR3 residues: CASSLQGKQPQHF. The CDR3 DNA is TGTGCCAGCAGCCTACAGGGGAAGCAGCCCCAGCATTTT.

The chain uses TRBV29-1 and TRBJ1-3; a possible D gene is TRBD1 (6 bases). Per germline, CDR1 SQVTM and CDR2 ANQGSEA. The CDR3 contains 14 residues. V lost 7 bases, J lost 0 bases, and 13 bases lay in between. The CDR3 sequence is CSAVQGSSGNTIYF. The CDR3, as DNA: TGCAGCGCTGTACAGGGCAGCTCTGGAAACACCATATATTTT.

The chain has TRBV18 and TRBJ2-2, with D unclear. V lost 3 bases and J lost 7, with 9 bases in between. The germline gives CDR1 KGHSH, CDR2 LQKENI. The CDR3 covers 13 residues. The CDR3 spells CASSPLVDGELFF. The DNA of the CDR3 is TGTGCCAGCTCACCTCTAGTGGACGGGGAGCTGTTTTTT.

The rearrangement uses TRBV2 and TRBJ2-5; TRBD1 matches 11 bases. There are 15 residues in the CDR3. Germline trimming cut 4 bases from V and 6 bases from J; bases unmatched to any gene: 7. Germline V CDR1 and CDR2: SNHLY, FYNNEI. The CDR3, as DNA: TGTGCCAGCAGTGCGGACAGGGGGCCGGTAAAGACCCAGTACTTC. Protein sequence: CASSADRGPVKTQYF.

The J gene is TRBJ2-7, the V gene TRBV7-9; possible D gene TRBD1, 6 bases. The CDR3 is 14 residues long. Germline V gene data show CDR1 as SEHNR and CDR2 as FQNEAQ (reference sequence). Trimming took off 3 bases at V and 5 bases at J, with 14 bases between the two ends. The DNA of the CDR3 is TGTGCCAGCAGCTTCTACAGGGATGGTCACGAGCAGTACTTC. Encoded protein: CASSFYRDGHEQYF.

This clone was seen only once. The V call is TRBV2, the J call TRBJ1-2; maybe TRBD1 (6 bases). The germline V and J ends were trimmed by 1 base and 7 bases, with 7 bases remaining between them. This CDR3 has 12 amino acids. CDR1 and CDR2 (germline): SNHLY, FYNNEI. CDR3 coding DNA: TGTGCCAGCAGTGAAGGGACAGCTGGCTACACCTTC. It translates to CASSEGTAGYTF.